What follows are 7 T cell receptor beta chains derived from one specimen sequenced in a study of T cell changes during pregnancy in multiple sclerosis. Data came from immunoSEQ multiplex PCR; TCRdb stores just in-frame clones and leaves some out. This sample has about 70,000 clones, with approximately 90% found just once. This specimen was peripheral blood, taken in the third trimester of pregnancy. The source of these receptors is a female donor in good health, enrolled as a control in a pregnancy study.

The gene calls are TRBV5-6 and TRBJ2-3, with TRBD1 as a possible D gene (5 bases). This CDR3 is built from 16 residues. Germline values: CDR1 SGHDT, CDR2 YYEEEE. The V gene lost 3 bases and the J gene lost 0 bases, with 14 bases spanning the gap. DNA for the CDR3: TGTGCCAGCAGCTCTCAGACAGTTCCTAGCACAGATACGCAGTATTTT. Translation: CASSSQTVPSTDTQYF.

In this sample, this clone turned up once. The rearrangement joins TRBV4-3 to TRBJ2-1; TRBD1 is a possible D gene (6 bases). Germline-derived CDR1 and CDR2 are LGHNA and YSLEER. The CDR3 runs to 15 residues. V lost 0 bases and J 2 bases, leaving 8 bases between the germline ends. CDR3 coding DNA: TGCGCCAGCAGCCAAGAGGGGGACACCTACAATGAGCAGTTCTTC. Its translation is CASSQEGDTYNEQFF.

CDR3 region: CASSQDGGPTYEQYF. CDR3 sequence (DNA): TGTGCCAGCAGCCAAGACGGGGGGCCAACCTACGAGCAGTACTTC. This sequence joins TRBV4-2 and TRBJ2-7; D is possibly TRBD2 (7 bases). CDR3 length equals 15 residues. Germline V lookup: CDR1 LGHNA, CDR2 YNFKEQ. Trimming removed 0 bases at V and 2 bases at J, with 11 bases between.

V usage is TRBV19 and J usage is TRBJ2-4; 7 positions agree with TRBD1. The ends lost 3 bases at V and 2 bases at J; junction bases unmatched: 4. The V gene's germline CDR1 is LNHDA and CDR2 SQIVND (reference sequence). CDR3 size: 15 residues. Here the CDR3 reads CASSIPDRTKNIQYF. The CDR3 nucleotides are TGTGCCAGTAGTATTCCGGACAGGACCAAAAACATTCAGTACTTC. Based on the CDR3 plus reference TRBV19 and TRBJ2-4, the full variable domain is DGGITQSPKYLFRKEGQNVTLSCEQNLNHDAMYWYRQDPGQGLRLIYYSQIVNDFQKGDIAEGYSVSREKKESFPLTVTSAQKNPTAFYLCASSIPDRTKNIQYFGAGTRLSVL.

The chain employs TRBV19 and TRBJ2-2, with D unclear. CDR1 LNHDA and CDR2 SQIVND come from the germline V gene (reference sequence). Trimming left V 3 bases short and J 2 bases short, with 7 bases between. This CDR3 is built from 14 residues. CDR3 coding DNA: TGTGCCAGTAGTATCAACAGAAACACCGGGGAGCTGTTTTTT. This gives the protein CASSINRNTGELFF.

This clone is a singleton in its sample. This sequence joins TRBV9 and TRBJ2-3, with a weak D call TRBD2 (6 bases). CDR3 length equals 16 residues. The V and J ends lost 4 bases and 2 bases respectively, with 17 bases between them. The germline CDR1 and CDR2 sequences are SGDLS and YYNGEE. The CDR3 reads CASSPRVGGTTDTQYF. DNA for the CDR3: TGTGCCAGCAGCCCGCGGGTAGGAGGGACCACAGATACGCAGTATTTT.

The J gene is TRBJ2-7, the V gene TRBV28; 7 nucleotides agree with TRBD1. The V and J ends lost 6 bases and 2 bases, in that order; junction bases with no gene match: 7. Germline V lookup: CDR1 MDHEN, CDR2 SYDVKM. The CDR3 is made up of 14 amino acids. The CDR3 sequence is CASRPQGEPYEQYF. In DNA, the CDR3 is TGTGCCAGCAGGCCCCAGGGGGAGCCCTACGAGCAGTACTTC.